What follows is one T cell receptor beta chain and its context. The antigen it recognizes is unknown. Nothing much larger sits one base from this clone, and base qualities are not available. This sample was included in a study of beta chain features in type 1 diabetes listed by TCRdb under 2018. Context from the whole study: Patients and healthy donors did not differ in mean age, gender distribution, total cell number or subset yield. A total of around 110,000,000 sorted cells were examined across all samples, and RNA yield correlated strongly with the number of cells per subset. The study compared TCRB repertoires of sorted circulating CD4+ T cell subsets between recently diagnosed type 1 diabetes patients and matched healthy donors. Whereas all 28 donors provided naive and central memory subsets, regulatory and stem cell-like memory subsets were isolated from just 8 patients and about eight healthy donors.

The entire amount of isolated RNA was reverse transcribed using the High Capacity cDNA Reverse Transcription Kit, so the sequenced TCRB transcripts were expressed ones. Naive, central memory and regulatory T cell samples underwent deep immunoSEQ sequencing, averaging about 3.57 million total reads per sample. Sorted cells were lysed in RLT buffer and RNA was extracted with DNase-treated RNeasy Micro or Mini kits, depending on cell number. Each cell subset was processed on its own to prevent cross-contamination, while patient and healthy donor samples were processed together. Using the immunoSEQ multiplex PCR, TCRB sequences were amplified from cDNA into 87-bp fragments spanning the CDR3 region. The amplicons were sequenced using the Illumina HiSeq platform. Regarding the original processing steps: Synthetic template baselines were used to correct PCR bias computationally, reads within Hamming distance 2 were collapsed together, and singletons that could not be merged were discarded. Reads were aligned against IMGT to assign V, D and J genes, CDR3 length and insertions or deletions at six rearrangement sites. Within each subset, clonotype counts were normalized to the number of sorted cells before true diversity and Gini coefficients were calculated with the tcR R package. Repertoire sharing was quantified using the overlap coefficient calculated on TCRB nucleotide sequences. As a proxy for the pre-selection repertoire, out-of-frame TCRB sequences from naive cells were analyzed. This is the immuneACCESS table as TCRdb keeps it, with only in-frame sequences that have V and J called. A part of the clones is gone; compared with another copy, unresolved V genes explain less than half, and the rest is unexplained. For V, J and clone size, that table is used; D and trimming come from the DNA. Across this sample there are hundreds of thousands of clones, with around an eighth seen only once. The ten largest account for 0.02% to 0.025% of the sample.

From each donor, a single peripheral blood sample of approximately 0.11 L on average was drawn into heparinised tubes. A BD FACSAria II and a panel including CD45RO, CCR7, CD25, CD127, CD95 and CD27 were used to sort naive, central memory, regulatory and stem cell-like memory CD4+ T cells. Purity was above 95% for every sorted population. PBMCs were isolated right away by Lymphoprep density gradient centrifugation and were stained directly, without culture. To minimize batch effects, samples were stained and sorted in pairs, one healthy donor with one patient per experiment. The research as a whole found: At VDJ recombination sites, type 1 diabetes patients had fewer insertions and more deleted nucleotides, which implies abnormalities in thymic rearrangement. Shorter templates might be favored by PCR, yet because patient and control samples were amplified and corrected together, any such skew would affect both groups equally. Because cDNA was sequenced instead of genomic DNA, activated cells with high expression could be over-represented, although the groups did not differ in activation or CD3 levels. Naive, central memory and regulatory TCRB repertoires appeared more similar among patients than among healthy donors. Because the HLA sub-analyses included only small numbers of individuals, any influence of HLA type on TCRB rearrangement was left unresolved. Type 1 diabetes patients showed a moderate but significant shortening of TCRB CDR3 length in all four CD4+ subsets.

The CDR3 holds 15 amino acids from the cysteine to the phenylalanine. Just CDR3 DNA is preserved here, 45 bases in frame from base 1. CDR1 and CDR2, looked up from the germline V gene, are SQVTM and ANQGSEA. Deletion took 5 bases off V and 3 bases off J, with a span of 18 bases between the germline ends. The rearranged chain carries TRBV29-1 and TRBJ2-3; the D gene is perhaps TRBD1 or TRBD2, each of them matching over 5 bases. The sample taken for sequencing was naive CD4+ T cells from blood. According to the study, the label for this sample's cell subset or site signals: true naive CD4+ T cells. This clonotype originated in a man aged 18 to 35 with type 1 diabetes. For the CDR3, the sequence is CSVPAVQEWTDTQYF. The DNA is TGCAGCGTTCCAGCGGTACAGGAGTGGACAGATACGCAGTATTTT.